This T cell receptor (beta chain) was captured in a study of CD8+ T cells in alopecia areata. For the study at large: Severity was scored as percentage of affected scalp area in treated patients.

cDNA serving as the sequencing template came from extracted, reverse transcribed RNA. The method was immunoSEQ multiplex PCR; TCRdb's version includes in-frame clones alone and lacks a portion of them. The sample yields about 140,000 clones, 70% to 90% seen once. Indicated treatment: oral pan-JAK inhibitor, 5-10 mg twice daily. Overall study findings and caveats: In scalp and blood, many expanded lesional clones persisted during tofacitinib.

From germline, CDR1 is SGHNT and CDR2 YYREEE (reference sequence). Trimming took off 0 bases at V and 0 bases at J, with 7 bases between the two ends. CDR3 length: 14 amino acids. Relative to its sample, this clone is medium-sized. The antigen is undetermined. The rearrangement joins TRBV5-4 to TRBJ2-7; the D gene could be TRBD1 or TRBD2 (5 bases each). Sample: CD8+ T cells sorted from blood, taken at week 4, from a patient treated with tofacitinib. The receptor's source is a human donor with alopecia areata. CDR3 nucleotides: TGTGCCAGCAGCTTGGGGGGGAGCTCCTACGAGCAGTACTTC. Its protein is CASSLGGSSYEQYF.